The T cell receptor beta chain under discussion was sequenced for a study of blood T cells in healthy people across ages. Study overall: Template switching recovered approximately one barcoded beta molecule for every two T cells.

For the second PCR, which ran for roughly 6 to 11 cycles, a sample-barcoded 5' primer and a J-beta primer mix were used. Using its own MiXCR run on the 5' RACE reads, TCRdb lists one record per CDR3 protein. The sample contains more than 1,400,000 distinct CDR3 sequences, 35% to 45% of which appear only once. The table lists this clonotype with many counts. This TCR derives from a woman aged 18-29 years in good health. The sequenced sample consisted of blood.

The CDR3 region is CASSSRIPGSWTDTQYF. The CDR3 DNA is TGTGCCAGCAGCTCACGCATTCCAGGGTCGTGGACAGATACGCAGTATTTT. The chain links TRBV3-1 to TRBJ2-3, with D perhaps matching TRBD1 (5 bases). The CDR3 loop spans 17 amino acids. Germline values: CDR1 LGHDT, CDR2 YNNKEL (reference sequence). Trimming shortened V by 5 bases and J by 3 bases, and 21 bases separated the two germline ends.